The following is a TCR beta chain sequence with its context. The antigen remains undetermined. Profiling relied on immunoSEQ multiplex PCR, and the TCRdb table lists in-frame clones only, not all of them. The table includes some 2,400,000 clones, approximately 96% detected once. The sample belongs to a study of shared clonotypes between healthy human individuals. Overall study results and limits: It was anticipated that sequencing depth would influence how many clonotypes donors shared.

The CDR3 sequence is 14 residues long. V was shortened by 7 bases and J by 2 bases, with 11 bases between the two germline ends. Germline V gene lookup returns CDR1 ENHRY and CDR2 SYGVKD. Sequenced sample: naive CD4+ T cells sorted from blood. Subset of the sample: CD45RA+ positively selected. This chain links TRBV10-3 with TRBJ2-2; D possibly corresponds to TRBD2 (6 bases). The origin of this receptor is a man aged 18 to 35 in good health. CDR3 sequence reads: CAITGLPNTGELFF. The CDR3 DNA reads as TGTGCCATCACCGGACTACCCAACACCGGGGAGCTGTTTTTT.